The 13 T cell receptor beta chains reported below all come from one sample, sequenced in a study of regulatory T cells in long-lasting Graves disease. Sample time point: newly diagnosed GD, antithyroid drugs for less than 3 months. PBMCs were the source of the RNA used for TCR sequencing. Libraries of TCR beta came from iRepertoire HTBI primers plus Arm-PCR of CDR3 regions. TCRdb reanalysed the multiplex PCR reads using MiXCR and keeps one entry per CDR3 protein. In the table there are about 400,000 distinct CDR3 sequences, approximately 16% of which are singletons. This sample also appeared in a second study, on T cells in Graves' hyperthyroidism and ophthalmopathy.

The material was peripheral blood mononuclear cells (PBMCs), obtained at new diagnosis, from a patient treated with antithyroid drugs. These receptors were taken from a woman aged 40 to 49 with Graves disease.

This clonotype was seen at least ten times. V is TRBV20-1 and J is TRBJ2-1; 7 bases map to TRBD2. The CDR3 extends over 12 amino acids. The germline V gene encodes CDR1 DFQATT and CDR2 SNEGSKA (reference sequence). Trimming at V came to 6 bases and at J to 9 bases, leaving 8 bases not matched to a gene. CDR3 sequence: CSASTSAAEQFF. For the CDR3, the DNA is TGCAGTGCAAGTACTAGCGCGGCTGAGCAGTTCTTC.

This clonotype was detected many times. The V and J genes are TRBV29-1 and TRBJ2-7; D gene ambiguous. V lost 2 bases to trimming and J lost 3 bases, with 8 bases between them. The CDR3 has 12 amino acids. From germline, CDR1 is SQVTM and CDR2 ANQGSEA. The CDR3 protein is CSVELANYEQYF. CDR3 DNA: TGCAGCGTTGAACTGGCCAACTACGAGCAGTACTTC.

Many counts were recorded for this clonotype. The V call is TRBV7-3, the J call TRBJ1-2; D gene uncertain. Trimming left V 4 bases short and J 4 bases short, with 16 bases between. Germline V gene data show CDR1 as SGHTA and CDR2 as FQGTGA. This CDR3 region has 15 residues. The CDR3 bases are TGTGCCAGCAGCTCCGGTCCCGGATTTCTCTATGGCTACACCTTC. Its protein is CASSSGPGFLYGYTF.

This clonotype was counted between two and nine times. V gene TRBV4-2 combines with J gene TRBJ1-5; 7 nucleotides align to TRBD1. This CDR3 spans 16 amino acids. Trimming at V came to 4 bases and at J to 4 bases, leaving 10 bases not matched to a gene. The germline V gene encodes CDR1 LGHNA and CDR2 YNFKEQ. The CDR3 nucleotides read TGTGCCAGCAGCCCCCACAGGGGAGCGGAAAATCAGCCCCAGCATTTT. Amino acids: CASSPHRGAENQPQHF.

This clonotype has more than one count but fewer than ten. V and J are TRBV4-1 and TRBJ2-3, with D perhaps given as TRBD1 or TRBD2 (5 bases each). The CDR3 runs 14 residues. Trimming took 5 bases from V and 5 from J, leaving 14 bases between them. Germline values: CDR1 MGHRA, CDR2 YSYEKL. The DNA of the CDR3 is TGCGCCAGCAGCGACGGGTCTGGGGGAGATACGCAGTATTTT. It yields the protein CASSDGSGGDTQYF.

This clonotype was counted ten times or more. This chain uses TRBV28 with TRBJ1-5; D might be TRBD1 (6 bases). Deletions cut 4 bases from V and 3 bases from J, with 7 bases between. Per germline, CDR1 MDHEN and CDR2 SYDVKM. The CDR3 runs to 13 residues. The chain's CDR3 is CASSWTDNQPQHF. The CDR3 DNA sequence: TGTGCCAGCAGTTGGACAGACAATCAGCCCCAGCATTTT.

The chain joins TRBV2 to TRBJ1-5; tentatively, D is TRBD1 (6 bases). The ends were cut back, 0 bases at V and 0 bases at J, with 18 bases in the middle. Germline-derived CDR1 and CDR2 are SNHLY and FYNNEI. This CDR3 is 19 amino acids long. This chain's CDR3 is CASSEALSVGGYSNQPQHF. The CDR3 DNA sequence: TGTGCCAGCAGTGAAGCGCTATCTGTGGGGGGCTATAGCAATCAGCCCCAGCATTTT.

The count of this clonotype is one. This sequence joins TRBV7-2 and TRBJ1-1; D is perhaps TRBD1 (6 bases). Trimming removed 4 bases from V and 11 bases from J, with 17 bases in between. Germline V gene lookup returns CDR1 SGHTA and CDR2 FQGNSA. The CDR3 loop spans 13 amino acids. CDR3 bases: TGTGCCAGCAGCTCTCCCGGACAGATTCGTGCTTTCTTT. This sequence encodes CASSSPGQIRAFF. Variable domain in full (rest from reference TRBV7-2 and TRBJ1-1): GAGVSQSPSNKVTEKGKDVELRCDPISGHTALYWYRQSLGQGLEFLIYFQGNSAPDKSGLPSDRFSAERTGGSVSTLTIQRTQQEDSAVYLCASSSPGQIRAFFGQGTRLTVV.

This clonotype was found many times. The rearrangement uses TRBV7-8 and TRBJ2-7, with 15 bases fitting TRBD2. The junction had 11 bases not matched to a gene; V was cut back by 5 bases and J by 0 bases. Germline CDR1 SGHVS, CDR2 FQNEAQ. The CDR3 totals 19 residues. CDR3: CASSREGLAGGFFSYEQYF. In DNA form, the CDR3 reads TGTGCCAGCAGCCGCGAGGGACTAGCGGGAGGCTTCTTCTCCTACGAGCAGTACTTC.

This clonotype has just a few counts. The V gene is TRBV28, the J gene TRBJ2-7; 7 bases match TRBD2. V shed 6 bases, J shed 4 bases, and the junction held 3 bases outside the gene matches. CDR3 length: 12 residues. CDR1 is MDHEN, CDR2 SYDVKM, per germline. CDR3 coding DNA: TGTGCCAGCAGAGCGGGACGGTACGAGCAGTACTTC. It translates to CASRAGRYEQYF.

This clonotype appeared many times. The chain uses TRBV11-2 and TRBJ1-3; no definite D call. The CDR3 loop spans 14 amino acids. Trimming took off 4 bases at V and 5 bases at J, with 12 bases between the two ends. Germline V lookup: CDR1 SGHAT, CDR2 FQNNGV. In DNA, the CDR3 is TGTGCCAGCAGCTCCTTTAGCGGCCGAAACACCATATATTTT. Its translation is CASSSFSGRNTIYF.

This clonotype occurred a few times. The chain links TRBV20-1 to TRBJ2-2; 9 bases line up with TRBD1. CDR3 size: 15 residues. CDR1 is DFQATT, CDR2 SNEGSKA, per germline (reference sequence). V shed 4 bases, J shed 6 bases, and the junction held 9 bases outside the gene matches. CDR3 in amino acids: CSATRTGEIAGELFF. The CDR3 DNA reads TGCAGTGCTACACGGACAGGGGAAATCGCCGGGGAGCTGTTTTTT.

This clonotype is judged large. This chain connects TRBV27 to TRBJ1-1; 8 bases fit TRBD1. V shed 4 bases, J shed 4 bases, and the junction held 5 bases outside the gene matches. Germline CDR1 and CDR2: MNHEY and SMNVEV (reference sequence). The CDR3 is 14 amino acids. The CDR3: CASSSGGSLTEAFF. In DNA, the CDR3 is TGTGCCAGCAGTTCAGGGGGCTCGCTCACTGAAGCTTTCTTT.